The following is a T cell receptor beta chain sequence with its context. As yet, its antigen is unknown. The table came from immunoSEQ multiplex PCR; TCRdb's copy has only in-frame clones and leaves some out. The data show 15,000 to 20,000 clones, around 90% seen once. The data originate from a study of graft-versus-host responses after intestinal transplantation. Looking at the study overall: Uniformly, recipients were administered anti-thymocyte globulin induction with subsequent tacrolimus and steroids for about 3 years.

Findings and caveats of the study: Early after transplant, HvG declines were associated with peak levels of circulating GvH clones.

In germline, CDR1 is SQVTM, CDR2 ANQGSEA. There are 14 residues in the CDR3. V was pared by 4 bases and J by 0 bases, with 6 bases of the junction left unmatched. This chain links TRBV29-1 with TRBJ2-7; 7 bases map to TRBD2. The TCR originated in a human patient who received an intestinal transplant, so some T cells may come from the graft donor. The sample was PBMCs, taken 350 to 400 days after transplant. The CDR3 DNA follows: TGCAGCGTTGGGGGAGCGGGAAGCTCCTACGAGCAGTACTTC. Its protein product is CSVGGAGSSYEQYF.